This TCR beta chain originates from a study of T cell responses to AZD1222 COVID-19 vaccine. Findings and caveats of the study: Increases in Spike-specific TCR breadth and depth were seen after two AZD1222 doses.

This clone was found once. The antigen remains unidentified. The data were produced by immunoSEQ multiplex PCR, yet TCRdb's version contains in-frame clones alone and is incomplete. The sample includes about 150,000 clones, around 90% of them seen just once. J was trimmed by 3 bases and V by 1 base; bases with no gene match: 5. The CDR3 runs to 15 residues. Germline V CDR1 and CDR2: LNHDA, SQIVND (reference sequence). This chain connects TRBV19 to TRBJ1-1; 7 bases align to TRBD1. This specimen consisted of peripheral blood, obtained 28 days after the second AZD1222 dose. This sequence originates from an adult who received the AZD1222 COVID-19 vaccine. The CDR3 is CASSIVDRADTEAFF. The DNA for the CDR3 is TGTGCCAGTAGTATAGTAGACAGGGCGGACACTGAAGCTTTCTTT.